This T cell receptor (beta chain) was found in a study of regulatory T cells in long-lasting Graves disease listed by TCRdb under 2021. General notes on the study: To count as having persistent Graves' disease, a patient had to have received antithyroid drug treatment for over 5 years with TSH receptor autoantibodies remaining persistently positive. A total of 33 samples were covered by TCR sequencing, comprising 13 persistent and around 20 newly diagnosed Graves' disease patients. In the clinical cohort, patients with persistent Graves' disease had used antithyroid drugs for an average of roughly 10 years. The study was registered as a clinical trial and conducted in China. This study used TCR sequencing and RNA sequencing of peripheral blood to compare persistent Graves' disease patients against newly diagnosed Graves' disease patients. Overall study outcomes, separate from this receptor: Compared with newly diagnosed patients, patients with persistent Graves' disease had lower TCR Shannon entropy and fewer highly expanded clones, which suggests clonal expansion. The authors noted that the small sample size was a limitation that may lower accuracy. Peripheral blood alone was examined, since thyroid tissue, which constituted the primary lesion, could not be accessed. More public clonotypes were shared among persistent patients (approximately 3,000) than among newly diagnosed patients (just under 1,000). Sequencing and analysis were restricted to the TCR beta chain. Preferential use of TRBV28, TRBJ1-2 and TRBJ2-5 was observed in persistent disease, whereas TRBV20-1 and TRBJ2-1 were favored in newly diagnosed disease.

Receptors were amplified or captured by multiplex PCR. Sequencing relied on an Illumina HiSeq 4000. TCR beta libraries were built with iRepertoire HTBI primers and Arm-PCR amplification of CDR3 regions. Gel purification was performed on PCR products prior to sequencing. Per the source publication's procedure: Gene usage analysis of CDR3 amino acid clonotypes used the 50 to 70 TRBV and 14 TRBJ segments found across samples. Filtered high-quality paired reads were merged into contigs using COPE and FqMerger. BLAST was used to align contigs to the IMGT TRBV, TRBD and TRBJ reference genes, and CDR3 was defined following IMGT. Any clonotype with a frequency above 0.1% was counted as a highly expanded clone. Shannon entropy served as the measure of repertoire diversity, while the Gini coefficient captured V-J evenness. A clonotype was considered public if more than one individual shared it. TCRdb redid the processing of the public reads, applying fastp at Q25 and MiXCR, and retained in-frame beta chains. Here each entry gathers all rows of one CDR3 protein and keeps the most common genes and DNA. TCRdb's processing, not the study's, gives the V and J calls here. The sample has about 460,000 distinct CDR3 sequences on record, about 22% of them singletons. About an eighth of the sample goes to the ten largest clones.

A word on this clonotype: What antigen it recognizes has not been identified. Base qualities are not provided; no much larger clone lies one nucleotide away.

The CDR3 has 15 amino acids, counting the end cysteine and phenylalanine. CDR3 DNA only is kept here, 45 bases in frame from base 1. For this chain, trimming is 5 bases at the V end and 7 bases at the J end, and the number of junction bases without a gene match is 10. Sequences MNHEY (CDR1) and SVGEGT (CDR2) are obtained from the germline V gene. The sample's time point, from its label and the paper: persistent/refractory GD, antithyroid drugs over 5 years with positive TRAb. For both TCR sequencing and RNA sequencing, RNA was extracted from PBMCs using TRIzol. The diagnosis of Graves' disease followed American Thyroid Association guidelines. Recruitment of patients was carried out at an endocrinology department in Xi'an, China. Each patient gave approximately 10 milliliters of peripheral blood, collected in an EDTA anticoagulant tube. PBMCs were isolated by Ficoll Paque Plus density gradient separation without further T cell sorting. An Agilent 2100 Bioanalyzer and agarose gel were used to assess RNA quality, and a NanoDrop 2000 was used to measure RNA concentration.

The sequences come from peripheral blood mononuclear cells (PBMCs), collected when the disease was refractory, from a patient treated with antithyroid drugs. The receptor's source is a female donor with Graves disease. In this chain, TRBV6-2 or TRBV6-3 is recombined with TRBJ1-5, with 8 bases matching TRBD1. This receptor carries the CDR3 CASSPSDRERQPQHF. The sequenced DNA is TGTGCCAGCAGTCCGTCGGACAGGGAGAGGCAGCCCCAGCATTTT.